This TCR beta chain was sequenced in a study of blood T cell repertoires in COVID-19. Study-level background: Sites across the United States, Italy and Spain contributed samples from acute and convalescent COVID-19.

Some clones are missing from TCRdb's copy, which holds only in-frame ones; the method was immunoSEQ multiplex PCR. The repertoire holds roughly 140,000 clones, around nine tenths seen once, with about 10% in the top ten. Germline assignment: CDR1 MGHRA and CDR2 YSYEKL. V lost 0 bases and J 3 bases, leaving 6 bases between the germline ends. There are 13 residues in the CDR3. The source material was peripheral blood. This TCR was sampled from a man in his fifties or sixties with active or convalescent COVID-19. The V gene is TRBV4-1, the J gene TRBJ2-7; D ambiguous. CDR3 coding DNA: TGCGCCAGCAGCCAAGAGGCACGCTACGAGCAGTACTTC. This gives the protein CASSQEARYEQYF.